This T cell receptor (beta chain) came from a study of T cell repertoires in cytomegalovirus infection. Whole-study findings and limits: Adding up the frequency of public TCR beta families identified people who carried CMV plus the relevant HLA.

This clonotype was seen a handful of times. The antigen is undetermined. One entry per CDR3 protein results from TCRdb running MiXCR on the reads. The data hold some 350,000 distinct CDR3 sequences, with almost 30% observed a single time. The germline gives CDR1 MDHEN, CDR2 SYDVKM. V was shortened by 8 bases and J by 6 bases, with 16 bases between the two germline ends. CDR3 length equals 13 residues. This sequence originates from a human donor in good health (CMV status not recorded). Some clones in this sample may be carry-over from other donors' samples. The chain has TRBV28 and TRBJ1-1, with D perhaps TRBD1 (5 bases). The specimen comprised cultured PBMCs, sampled from culture after CMV antigen stimulation. The CDR3 bases are TGTGCCAGCGGGGCCAGTGGCAGGGCTGAAGCTTTCTTT. This codes for CASGASGRAEAFF.